These 19 T cell receptor beta chains came from one sample sequenced in a study of blood T cell repertoires in COVID-19. TCRdb's copy holds only in-frame clones and misses some; the assay was immunoSEQ multiplex PCR. This sample has 150,000 to 200,000 clones, with 70% to 85% found just once. The sample taken for sequencing was PBMCs or T cells enriched from blood (not recorded which). Receptors originate from a woman aged 55 to 70 with acute COVID-19.

The chain combines TRBV5-8 with TRBJ2-1; D unclear. V was shortened by 2 bases and J by 4 bases, with 10 bases between the two germline ends. The V gene's germline CDR1 is SGHTS and CDR2 YDEGEE. The CDR3 length is 14 residues. The CDR3 bases are TGTGCCAGCAGCTTAATCCTCGGTTACAATGAGCAGTTCTTC. It encodes CASSLILGYNEQFF.

The CDR3 DNA reads TGCGCCACCATGGGGAGGGGACAGGGGGGATATCAGCCCCAGCATTTT. Amino acids: CATMGRGQGGYQPQHF. This chain links TRBV10-2 with TRBJ1-5, with 11 bases aligning to TRBD1. Germline V gives CDR1 WSHSY, CDR2 SAAADI. The CDR3 is 16 amino acids. With V trimmed by 10 bases and J by 5 bases, 13 bases remained unmatched.

The rearrangement links TRBV28 to TRBJ2-5; 9 bases map to TRBD1. Germline CDR1 reads MDHEN; CDR2 reads SYDVKM. Trimming cost V 4 bases and J 4 bases; bases outside gene matches: 7. The CDR3 consists of 15 residues. CDR3 in amino acids: CASSSARTGAETQYF. CDR3 in DNA: TGTGCCAGCAGTTCTGCAAGGACAGGGGCAGAGACCCAGTACTTC.

This clone came up once. The CDR3 DNA reads TGTGCCAGCAGTATCTCCGGGGGATTCAATTCACCCCTCCACTTT. Its protein is CASSISGGFNSPLHF. The rearrangement joins TRBV27 to TRBJ1-6; TRBD1 is a possible D gene (5 bases). Trimming cost V 5 bases and J 7 bases, with 15 bases left between them. This CDR3 comprises 15 residues. Germline V gene data show CDR1 as MNHEY and CDR2 as SMNVEV (reference sequence).

This clone has only a few counts. The genes are TRBV10-1 and TRBJ2-7, with D perhaps matching TRBD2 (5 bases). The CDR3 contains 15 residues. Germline values: CDR1 WNHNN, CDR2 SYGVQD (reference sequence). Deletions cut 0 bases from V and 1 base from J, with 10 bases between. DNA for the CDR3: TGCGCCAGCAGTGAGTCTGGAGGAAGATCCTACGAGCAGTACTTC. Translation gives CASSESGGRSYEQYF.

V is TRBV15 and J is TRBJ2-2, with D possibly matching TRBD2 (5 bases). This CDR3 spans 16 amino acids. Germline values: CDR1 LNHNV, CDR2 YYDKDF (reference sequence). The V end was cut by 3 bases, the J end by 5 bases, with 16 bases between. CDR3 nucleotide sequence: TGTGCCACCAGCAGTCTACAGCGCACGGGGACCGGGGAGCTGTTTTTT. It encodes CATSSLQRTGTGELFF.

The chain links TRBV7-2 to TRBJ1-5; D gene uncertain. V was trimmed by 2 bases and J by 5 bases, leaving 10 bases between them. Germline V gene sequence: CDR1 SGHTA, CDR2 FQGNSA. This CDR3 is built from 14 residues. This chain's CDR3 is CASSLWVQDQPQHF. The DNA of the CDR3 is TGTGCCAGCAGCTTATGGGTCCAGGATCAGCCCCAGCATTTT.

Remarks on this clone: Additional DNA sequences in this sample encode the identical CDR3. The CDR3 sequence: CASSFQYGYTF. CDR3 DNA sequence: TGTGCCAGCAGTTTTCAGTATGGCTACACCTTC. This rearrangement joins TRBV12-3 or TRBV12-4 to TRBJ1-2, with no clear D. V lost 3 bases and J lost 5, with 4 bases in between. The CDR3 spans 11 residues.

The V and J genes are TRBV10-3 and TRBJ1-1, with D possibly being TRBD1 (6 bases). Trimming left V 11 bases short and J 1 base short, with 17 bases between. The CDR3 runs to 14 residues. CDR1 and CDR2 from the germline V gene are ENHRY and SYGVKD. CDR3 coding DNA: TGTGCCTCACGAAACAGGGCCGAGAACACTGAAGCTTTCTTT. It codes for CASRNRAENTEAFF.

The V and J genes are TRBV2 and TRBJ2-5, with D possibly being TRBD1 (6 bases). The V gene lost 0 bases and the J gene lost 4 bases, with 9 bases spanning the gap. This CDR3 region has 14 residues. The V gene's germline CDR1 is SNHLY and CDR2 FYNNEI. CDR3 bases: TGTGCCAGCAGTGAAGCTTGGGGGCGAGAGACCCAGTACTTC. This codes for CASSEAWGRETQYF.

V usage is TRBV29-1 and J usage is TRBJ2-3; maybe TRBD1 (6 bases). The CDR3 contains 14 residues. Between the trimmed V and J ends, which lost 7 bases and 0 bases, there was a span of 14 bases. Germline values: CDR1 SQVTM, CDR2 ANQGSEA. Here the CDR3 reads CSALQGFSTDTQYF. DNA for the CDR3: TGCAGCGCGTTACAGGGTTTTAGCACAGATACGCAGTATTTT.

The rearrangement links TRBV30 to TRBJ2-7; maybe TRBD2 (7 bases). Germline V gene lookup returns CDR1 GTSNPN and CDR2 SVGIG (reference sequence). CDR3 length: 11 residues. V was trimmed by 3 bases and J by 7 bases, leaving 10 bases between them. The CDR3 reads CAWRRGGEQYF. CDR3 DNA: TGTGCCTGGAGGAGGGGGGGAGAGCAGTACTTC.

The chain uses TRBV27 and TRBJ2-7; 7 bases line up with TRBD2. V was pared by 2 bases and J by 0 bases, with 10 bases of the junction left unmatched. The CDR3 spans 17 residues. Germline V gives CDR1 MNHEY, CDR2 SMNVEV (reference sequence). CDR3 protein: CASSLGGSGRASYEQYF. The CDR3 DNA reads as TGTGCCAGCAGTTTAGGCGGAAGTGGGAGGGCCTCCTACGAGCAGTACTTC.

The chain employs TRBV28 and TRBJ1-1; 8 nucleotides align to TRBD1. Trimming cost V 5 bases and J 9 bases; bases outside gene matches: 5. This CDR3 spans 12 amino acids. Per the germline V gene, CDR1 is MDHEN and CDR2 is SYDVKM. CDR3 DNA sequence: TGTGCCAGCAGTCAGGGGGCTGGAAAAGCTTTCTTT. Amino acid sequence: CASSQGAGKAFF. Complete variable domain (other parts from reference TRBV28 and TRBJ1-1): DVKVTQSSRYLVKRTGEKVFLECVQDMDHENMFWYRQDPGLGLRLIYFSYDVKMKEKGDIPEGYSVSREKKERFSLILESASTNQTSMYLCASSQGAGKAFFGQGTRLTVV.

The chain employs TRBV6-5 and TRBJ2-2; no clear D. The V and J ends lost 2 bases and 6 bases respectively, with 10 bases between them. Germline V gene data show CDR1 as MNHEY and CDR2 as SVGAGI. This CDR3 is built from 14 residues. The CDR3 spells CASSYASPSGELFF. CDR3 coding DNA: TGTGCCAGCAGTTACGCTAGTCCATCCGGGGAGCTGTTTTTT.

The CDR3 DNA reads TGCGCCAGCACCCGACTGAGTTCGAACACCGGGGAGCTGTTTTTT. Encoded protein: CASTRLSSNTGELFF. This chain connects TRBV5-1 to TRBJ2-2; no definite D call. This CDR3 is 15 amino acids long. Germline CDR1 is SGHRS and CDR2 is YFSETQ. The V and J ends lost 6 bases and 0 bases respectively, with 12 bases between them.

The chain carries TRBV5-6 and TRBJ2-5; D gene ambiguous. This CDR3 region has 13 residues. The V gene lost 0 bases and the J gene lost 7 bases, with 10 bases spanning the gap. CDR1 and CDR2 (germline): SGHDT, YYEEEE. The CDR3 loop is CASSLDYLGTQYF. The CDR3 DNA sequence: TGTGCCAGCAGCTTGGACTACCTCGGGACCCAGTACTTC.

The chain couples TRBV11-2 to TRBJ2-7, with D perhaps matching TRBD2 (6 bases). Between the trimmed V and J ends, which lost 2 bases and 1 base, there was a span of 9 bases. Germline-derived CDR1 and CDR2 are SGHAT and FQNNGV. The CDR3 has 14 residues. The chain's CDR3 is CASSLTSRSYEQYF. The CDR3 DNA sequence: TGTGCCAGCAGCTTAACTAGCAGATCCTACGAGCAGTACTTC.

The chain carries TRBV3-1 (or the pseudogene TRBV3-2) and TRBJ1-2; D possibly corresponds to TRBD1 (6 bases). The ends were cut back, 7 bases at V and 8 bases at J, with 20 bases in the middle. The germline CDR1 and CDR2 sequences are LGHDT and YNNKEL (reference sequence). The CDR3 loop spans 14 amino acids. CDR3 nucleotide sequence: TGTGCCAGCAATTCCCCCGGGGGGCGGACAGGCTACACCTTC. Its translation: CASNSPGGRTGYTF.